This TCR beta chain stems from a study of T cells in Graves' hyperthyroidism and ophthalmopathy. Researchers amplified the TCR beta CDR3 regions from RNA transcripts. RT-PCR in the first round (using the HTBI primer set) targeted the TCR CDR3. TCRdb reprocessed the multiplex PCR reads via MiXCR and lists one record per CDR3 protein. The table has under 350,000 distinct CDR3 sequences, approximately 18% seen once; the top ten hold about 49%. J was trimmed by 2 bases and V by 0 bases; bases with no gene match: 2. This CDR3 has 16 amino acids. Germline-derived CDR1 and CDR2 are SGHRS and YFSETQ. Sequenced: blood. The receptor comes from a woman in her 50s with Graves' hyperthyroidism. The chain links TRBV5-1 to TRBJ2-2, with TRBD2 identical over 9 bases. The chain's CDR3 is CASSLVSGGNTGELFF. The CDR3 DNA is TGCGCCAGCAGCTTGGTTAGCGGGGGAAACACCGGGGAGCTGTTTTTT.